This T cell receptor (beta chain) came from a study of regulatory T cells in long-lasting Graves disease. About this clonotype: The antigen is not known.

The germline V gene encodes CDR1 SGHNT and CDR2 YYREEE (reference sequence). Trimming took off 2 bases at V and 3 bases at J, with 9 bases between the two ends. The CDR3 contains 13 residues. The authors built TCR beta libraries using iRepertoire HTBI primers and Arm-PCR of CDR3 regions. Via MiXCR, TCRdb re-called the multiplex PCR reads, giving one row per CDR3 protein. The data hold over 500,000 distinct CDR3 sequences, with roughly 15% observed a single time. Findings and caveats of the study: Persistent Graves' patients showed less TCR diversity than newly diagnosed ones.

This sample's time point: newly diagnosed GD, antithyroid drugs for less than 3 months. Making the TCR library involved RNA that had been extracted from PBMCs. This sample was also put to use in a study of T cells in Graves' hyperthyroidism and ophthalmopathy.

The source of this sequence is a man aged 18 to 30 with Graves disease. The material sequenced was peripheral blood mononuclear cells (PBMCs), taken at new diagnosis, from a patient treated with antithyroid drugs. V is TRBV5-4 and J is TRBJ2-7; D is possibly TRBD1 or TRBD2 (6 bases each). The CDR3 is CASSFGGHYEQYF. In DNA, the CDR3 is TGTGCCAGCAGCTTCGGGGGCCACTACGAGCAGTACTTC.